This T cell receptor (beta chain) came from a study of human T cells and chemical hapten exposure. The wider study: Patches that contained 0.01% DPC were applied to the upper back and read at 6 days.

Attachment of unique molecular identifiers to individual cDNA molecules was performed in the library. Under the authors' procedure: Across samples, TCR counts had a median of roughly 97,000 and ranged from roughly 23,224 to 750,000. TCRdb reprocessed the RACE reads via MiXCR and lists one record per CDR3 protein. The V and J calls here are based on TCRdb, not the publication. The sample shows roughly 380,000 distinct CDR3 sequences, more than 4.5% of them seen only once. This clonotype was seen many times. From germline, CDR1 is SGHTA and CDR2 FQGNSA. Trimming removed 4 bases at V and 3 bases at J, with 3 bases between. The CDR3 extends over 12 amino acids. Stated time point: patch test 1, 2 weeks after DPC sensitization. Sample treatment: therapeutic diphenylcyclopropenone sensitization with weekly scalp DPC. People who gave samples had alopecia, were 18 to 70 years old, and were suitable for DPC.

The TCR originated in a woman in her forties or fifties with alopecia areata. Some clones in this sample may be carry-over from other donors' samples. The chain links TRBV7-2 to TRBJ2-2; D unresolved. The starting material was whole blood, obtained in connection with sensitization to the hapten diphenylcyclopropenone (DPC). CDR3 in amino acids: CASSSDTGELFF. For the CDR3, the DNA is TGTGCCAGCAGCTCCGACACCGGGGAGCTGTTTTTT. Full variable domain (outside the CDR3, taken from reference TRBV7-2 and TRBJ2-2): GAGVSQSPSNKVTEKGKDVELRCDPISGHTALYWYRQSLGQGLEFLIYFQGNSAPDKSGLPSDRFSAERTGGSVSTLTIQRTQQEDSAVYLCASSSDTGELFFGEGSRLTVL.